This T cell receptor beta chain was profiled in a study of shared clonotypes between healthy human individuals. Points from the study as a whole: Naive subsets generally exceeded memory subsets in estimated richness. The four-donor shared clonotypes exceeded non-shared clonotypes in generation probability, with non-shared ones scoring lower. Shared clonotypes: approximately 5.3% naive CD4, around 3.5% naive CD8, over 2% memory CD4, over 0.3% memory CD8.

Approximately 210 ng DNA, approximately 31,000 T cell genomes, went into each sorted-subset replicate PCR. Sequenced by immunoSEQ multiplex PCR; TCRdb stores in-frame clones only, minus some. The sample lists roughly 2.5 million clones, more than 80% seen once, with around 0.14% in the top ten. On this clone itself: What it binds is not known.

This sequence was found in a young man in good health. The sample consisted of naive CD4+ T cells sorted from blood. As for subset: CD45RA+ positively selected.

The CDR3 protein is CASSESPGQGAYGYTF. The CDR3 nucleotides read TGTGCCAGCAGTGAAAGCCCGGGACAGGGGGCCTATGGCTACACCTTC. V gene TRBV25-1 combines with J gene TRBJ1-2; 12 bases match TRBD1. V gave up 2 bases and J gave up 4 bases; unmatched junction bases: 5. The germline V gene has CDR1 MGHDK and CDR2 SYGVNS. The CDR3 consists of 16 residues.